Listed below are T cell receptor beta chains from one sample, sequenced in a study of T cells in Graves' hyperthyroidism and ophthalmopathy. TCRdb re-called the multiplex PCR reads with MiXCR, one entry per CDR3 protein. The sample lists about 210,000 distinct CDR3 sequences, about a sixth occurring once. Sequenced sample: blood. The receptors were sampled from a man aged 50-59 years with Graves' hyperthyroidism. The CDR3 runs from the conserved cysteine through the conserved F or W. D genes are given only for firm matches. Clone size is not always given. Where it is, it says once, few, many or a class for expanded clones.

d_call	v_call	j_call	clone_size	cdr3_nt	cdr3_aa
NA	TRBV6-2/TRBV6-3	TRBJ2-7	many	TGTGCCAGCAGTTACTCGACGAGCTCAGCGATCCCCTACGAGCAGTACTTC	CASSYSTSSAIPYEQYF
NA	TRBV11-3	TRBJ2-2	NA	TGTGCCAGCAGCACGGGGCAGGGCGCCGGGGAGCTGCTTTTT	CASSTGQGAGELLF
TRBD1	TRBV5-6	TRBJ2-7	NA	TGTGCCAGCAGCTTAGGGACAGGGGCCACTCTACCCTACGAGCAGTACTTC	CASSLGTGATLPYEQYF
NA	TRBV15	TRBJ2-1	few	TGTGCCACCAGCAGAGAGAGAAACAATGAGCAGTTCTTC	CATSRERNNEQFF
TRBD1	TRBV7-2	TRBJ2-7	few	TGTGCCAGCAGCCTAGTACCGGGACAGGGGGCGATTGAGCAGTACTTC	CASSLVPGQGAIEQYF
TRBD2	TRBV6-4	TRBJ2-1	NA	TGTGCCAGCAGTGACGTACTAGCGGGAGTTAATGAGCAGTTCTTC	CASSDVLAGVNEQFF
TRBD1	TRBV7-9	TRBJ2-5	once	TGTGCCAGCAGCCGAGGACAGGCGTATCGTAGGGAGACCCAGTACTTC	CASSRGQAYRRETQYF
NA	TRBV11-2	TRBJ2-5	NA	TGTGCCAGCAGCCAAGGACAGATCCAGTACTTC	CASSQGQIQYF
NA	TRBV27	TRBJ2-1	many	TGTGCCAGCACCCAGATGGGTTACAATGAGCAGTTCTTC	CASTQMGYNEQFF
NA	TRBV5-6	TRBJ1-5	many	TGTGCCAGCAGCTCGATAGACATACCTGGTCAGCCCCAGCATTTT	CASSSIDIPGQPQHF
TRBD2	TRBV7-9	TRBJ2-3	NA	TGTGCCGGATCATCTAGCGGGGGTTCAGATACGCAGTATTTT	CAGSSSGGSDTQYF
TRBD1	TRBV5-6	TRBJ2-7	few	TGTGCCAGCAGCCCGGGGACAGGAAACTCCGAGCAGTACTTC	CASSPGTGNSEQYF
TRBD1	TRBV29-1	TRBJ2-7	many	TGCAGCGCCAGACAGGGGGCCTACGAGCAGTACTTC	CSARQGAYEQYF
NA	TRBV2	TRBJ2-1	NA	TGTGCCAGCAGTGCGTCAGGGCGAGAAGGTGAGCAGTTCTTC	CASSASGREGEQFF
NA	TRBV4-1	TRBJ2-1	many	TGCGCCAGCAGCCGAGACTTGTCAGAGCAGTTCTTC	CASSRDLSEQFF
TRBD2	TRBV6-2/TRBV6-3	TRBJ2-2	NA	TGTGCCGGCAGTTGGACTAGCGAGACCGGGGAGCTGTTTTTT	CAGSWTSETGELFF
NA	TRBV2	TRBJ1-2	few	TGTGCCAGCAGCGACCTCCCGACGGCTATGGGAGTTATATACACCTTC	CASSDLPTAMGVIYTF
NA	TRBV11-2	TRBJ2-1	many	TGTGCCAGCAGCTTAGGCCCAGGGATGAATGAGCAGTTCTTC	CASSLGPGMNEQFF
TRBD1	TRBV5-5	TRBJ1-5	many	TGTGCCAGCAGCAGAAGGGCAGGGGGGGCTCAGCCCCAGCATTTT	CASSRRAGGAQPQHF
NA	TRBV6-1	TRBJ1-1	NA	TGTGCCAGCAGCTCTCAGGGAGGCCACACTGAAGCTTTCTTT	CASSSQGGHTEAFF
NA	TRBV7-9	TRBJ2-1	NA	TGTGCCAGCAGTAGGGGGACCCCTGAGTTCTTC	CASSRGTPEFF
TRBD2	TRBV3-1	TRBJ2-1	many	TGTGCCAGCAGCCAAGATACTAGCGAGGCCAATGAGCAGTTCTTC	CASSQDTSEANEQFF
TRBD2	TRBV20-1	TRBJ2-7	many	TGCAGTGCCAATCCCCTGGGCCTAGCGGGAGTATACGAGCAGTACTTC	CSANPLGLAGVYEQYF
TRBD1	TRBV3-1	TRBJ2-7	many	TGTGCCAGCAGCCCCCTGGGACAGGGGGGATTCTACGAGCAGTACTTC	CASSPLGQGGFYEQYF
TRBD1	TRBV28	TRBJ2-7	NA	TGTGCCAGCAGTCTTGGGACCGGGACAGGGGACGAGCAGTACTTC	CASSLGTGTGDEQYF
TRBD2	TRBV6-1	TRBJ2-5	many	TGTGCCAGTGGGACTAGCGGTGACCAAGAGACCCAGTACTTC	CASGTSGDQETQYF
NA	TRBV28	TRBJ1-1	many	TGTGCCAGCAGTTTAAAACAGTATGAGACTGAAGCTTTCTTT	CASSLKQYETEAFF
NA	TRBV6-1	TRBJ1-1	few	TGTGCCAGCAGGGGGAGGGTCATGAACACTGAAGCTTTCTTT	CASRGRVMNTEAFF
TRBD2	TRBV5-1	TRBJ2-1	many	TGCGCCAGCAGCAGCACTAGCGAGTACAATGAGCAGTTCTTC	CASSSTSEYNEQFF
NA	TRBV10-3	TRBJ1-2	many	TGTGCCATCAGTGAGGGCCAAGAAGCTAACTATGGCTACACCTTC	CAISEGQEANYGYTF
TRBD2	TRBV2	TRBJ2-2	many	TGTGCCAGCAGTGAAGGAACATTGTGGGGACTAGCGGGAGCCACCGGGGAGCTGTTTTTT	CASSEGTLWGLAGATGELFF
TRBD2	TRBV20-1	TRBJ2-5	NA	TGCAGTGCTAGAGTAGCGGGAGGAGGGGAGACCCAGTACTTC	CSARVAGGGETQYF
NA	TRBV4-3	TRBJ2-7	few	TGCGCCAGCAGCCAAGAAGTACGGGGTTACGCCTACGAGCAGTACTTC	CASSQEVRGYAYEQYF
TRBD2	TRBV27	TRBJ2-3	NA	TGTGCCAGCAGTTTATCTCTAGCGGGAGGAGCGGATACGCAGTATTTT	CASSLSLAGGADTQYF
NA	TRBV2	TRBJ2-3	many	TGTGCCAGCAGCTGGGGGACCACAGATACGCAGTATTTT	CASSWGTTDTQYF
NA	TRBV27	TRBJ1-5	NA	TGTGCCAGCAGTTCCCAACCGGGAAATAGCAATCAGCCCCAGCATTTT	CASSSQPGNSNQPQHF
TRBD1	TRBV7-3	TRBJ2-2	many	TGTGCCAGCAGCTTAACAGGGGGCGCAAGCACCGGGGAGCTGTTTTTT	CASSLTGGASTGELFF
NA	TRBV20-1	TRBJ2-7	many	TGCAGTGCTAGAGGGCGGCACCGAGAGCAGTACTTC	CSARGRHREQYF
NA	TRBV29-1	TRBJ2-1	NA	TGCAGCGTTGAAGACACTAGCTCCTACAATGAGCAGTTCTTC	CSVEDTSSYNEQFF
NA	TRBV12-3/TRBV12-4	TRBJ1-6	once	TGTGCCAGCGCGCGGGGATATAATTCACCCCTCCACTTT	CASARGYNSPLHF
TRBD1	TRBV2	TRBJ1-1	once	TGTGCCAGCAGCTTACGACAGGGGGCGAGTGAAGCTTTCTTT	CASSLRQGASEAFF
TRBD2	TRBV7-9	TRBJ2-1	NA	TGTGCCAGCAGCCCACCTAGCGGGAGTATGGGCGAGCAGTTCTTC	CASSPPSGSMGEQFF